A selection of T cell receptor beta chains follows, all from one sample in a study of a mutant IDH1 vaccine in newly diagnosed glioma. The antigens for these receptors are not known. Libraries were prepared by immunoSEQ multiplex PCR; TCRdb keeps only in-frame clonotypes and omits some of them. The table includes under 95,000 clones, roughly 90% detected once. This specimen consisted of PBMCs, obtained from a glioma patient whose treatment included an IDH1 peptide vaccine. The source of these receptors is a woman in her forties or fifties with glioma. Each CDR3 is given without its conserved first and last residue.

TRBV27	ASSQMEWNEQF
TRBV10-1	ASSESGPGGTEAF
TRBV15	ATSRGGGAGNQPQH
TRBV10-1	ASSESSSGHGETQY
TRBV2	ARGTGNPTNEKLF
TRBV27	ASSPIGGPYEQY
TRBV7-9	ASSSTRTPQETQY
TRBV6-6	ASSYSFTSSGEQF
TRBV29-1	SVPGQGYEQY
TRBV4-1	ASSLERPSSEAF
TRBV28	ASSSRTGGSPLH
TRBV27	ASSPIAVRVYEQY
TRBV18	ASSPRSLSDTQY
TRBV27	ASSPTGGWEKLF
TRBV6-4	ASKPSGSSYEQY
TRBV23-1	ASSQSLGQGTMNTEAF
TRBV30	AWEGGLAGGNEQF
TRBV6-1	ASSDGGGRTEAF
TRBV7-9	ASSPWTVHTEAF
TRBV4-2	ASSRYGTGDEKLF
TRBV5-6	ASSLARTGGYEQY
TRBV2	AGGVQGVGNTEAF